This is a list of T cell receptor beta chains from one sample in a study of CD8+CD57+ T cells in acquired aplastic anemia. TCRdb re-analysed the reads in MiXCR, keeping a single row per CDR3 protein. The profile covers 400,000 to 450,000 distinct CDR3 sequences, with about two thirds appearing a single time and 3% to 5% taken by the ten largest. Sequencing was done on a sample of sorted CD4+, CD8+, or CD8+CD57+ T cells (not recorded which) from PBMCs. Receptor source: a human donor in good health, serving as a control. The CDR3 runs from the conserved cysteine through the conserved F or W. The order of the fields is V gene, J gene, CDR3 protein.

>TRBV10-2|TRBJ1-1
CASSRGADTEASF
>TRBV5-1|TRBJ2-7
CASSLGGTGGQYF
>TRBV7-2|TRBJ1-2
CASSPRRGQGNGYTF
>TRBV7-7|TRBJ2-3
CASSPGLAGATDTQYF
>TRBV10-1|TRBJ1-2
CASSDQDGYTF
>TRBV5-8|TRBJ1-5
CASSAGQGTEPQHF
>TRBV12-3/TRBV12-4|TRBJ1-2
CASTPPRGNYGYTF
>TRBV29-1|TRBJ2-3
CSALGLERGTTAYF
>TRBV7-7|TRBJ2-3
CASSLTGSQAVLRF
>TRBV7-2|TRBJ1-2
CASSLRQGHGPTTF
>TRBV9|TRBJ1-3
CASSPTGVPSENTIYF
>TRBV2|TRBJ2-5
CASSHASGVETQYF
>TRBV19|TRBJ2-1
CASSTQRGSSYNEQFF
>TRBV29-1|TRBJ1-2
CSVKGLLYNEQTF
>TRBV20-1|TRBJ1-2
CSASVVTGGYGYTF
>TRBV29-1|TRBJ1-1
CSVENQGTETFF
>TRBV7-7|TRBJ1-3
CASSLAQDTEAFFIYF
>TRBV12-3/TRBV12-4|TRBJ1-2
CASSLGTGAFNYGYTF
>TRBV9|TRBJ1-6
CASSLRSGPPVRF
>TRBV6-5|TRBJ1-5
CASRDGDQPQHF
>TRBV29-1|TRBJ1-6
CSAKKLGGVKNQLHF
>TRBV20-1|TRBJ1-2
CSARVIDGDGYTF
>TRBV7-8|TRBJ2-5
CASSVERWLTHDRETQYF
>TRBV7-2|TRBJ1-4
CASSYQGRTNEKLFF
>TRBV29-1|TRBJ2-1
CSGQGTFNEQFF
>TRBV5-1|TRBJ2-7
CASSYLRRSYEQYF
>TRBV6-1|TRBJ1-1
CASGTPATEAFF
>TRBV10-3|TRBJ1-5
CAISEPGLSNQPQHF
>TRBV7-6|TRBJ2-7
CASSLGGGRNRYEQYF
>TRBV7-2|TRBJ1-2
CASSQHQTAGANVF
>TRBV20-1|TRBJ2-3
CSARDGDLTDTQYF
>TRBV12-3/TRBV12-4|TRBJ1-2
CASSEYDSSYGYTF
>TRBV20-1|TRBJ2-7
CAPRGVLEQYF
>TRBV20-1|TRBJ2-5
CSARDGTRTQYF
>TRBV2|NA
CASTGSARNTYRQYF
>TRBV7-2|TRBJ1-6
CASSKSRGSSYEQHF
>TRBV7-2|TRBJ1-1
CASSLQGVTGALF
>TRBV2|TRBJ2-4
CASSPEGGAKNIQYF
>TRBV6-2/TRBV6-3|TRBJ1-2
CASSRRGITTYGYTF